This TCR beta chain was documented in a study of T-cell reconstitution after alpha-beta-depleted transplantation in children. The CDR3 loop spans 17 amino acids. Germline assignment: CDR1 MNHNS and CDR2 SASEGT. V shed 6 bases and J shed 7 bases, with 27 bases lying between them. Construction of the TCRbeta library involved unique molecular identifiers. TCRdb called the PCR reads again in MiXCR, with one record for every CDR3 protein. The table includes about 980,000 distinct CDR3 sequences, less than 30% detected once. This clonotype has just a few counts. This clonotype originated in a boy younger than two who had a stem cell transplant for SCID, so the T cells may come from the graft donor. The V and J genes are TRBV6-1 and TRBJ1-2; D perhaps matches TRBD1 (6 bases). The sample here was PBMCs, mostly from graft donor cells, taken 360 days after TCRalphabeta/CD19-depleted stem cell transplant. CDR3 sequence: CASRDESLGAWVGGYTF. In nucleotides, the CDR3 is TGTGCCAGCAGGGACGAGTCATTGGGGGCTTGGGTTGGTGGCTACACCTTC.